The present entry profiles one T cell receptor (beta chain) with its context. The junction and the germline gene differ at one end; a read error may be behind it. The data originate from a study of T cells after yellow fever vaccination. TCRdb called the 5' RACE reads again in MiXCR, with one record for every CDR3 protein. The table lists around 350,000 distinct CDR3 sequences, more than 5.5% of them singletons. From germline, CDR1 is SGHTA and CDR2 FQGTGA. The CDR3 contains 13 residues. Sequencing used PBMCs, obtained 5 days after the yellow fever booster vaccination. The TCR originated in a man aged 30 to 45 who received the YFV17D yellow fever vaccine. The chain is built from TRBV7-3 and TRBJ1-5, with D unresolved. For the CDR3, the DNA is TGTGCCAGCGGCTTAAGTCGGGATCAGCCCCAGCATTTT. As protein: CASGLSRDQPQHF.